Below, 8 T cell receptor beta chains from the same sample are listed, as sequenced in a study of blood T cells in healthy people across ages. With a J-beta primer mix and a sample-barcoded 5' primer, a second PCR ran roughly 6 to 11 cycles. TCRdb re-analysed the 5' RACE reads in MiXCR, keeping a single row per CDR3 protein. The sample lists 1.5 million to 2 million distinct CDR3 sequences; about 39% were seen once. Input material: blood. The source of these receptors is a human donor in good health.

V usage is TRBV29-1 and J usage is TRBJ2-5; tentative D call: TRBD2 (7 bases). The V end lost 7 bases, the J end lost 4 bases, and 13 bases lay between the germline ends. The V gene's germline CDR1 is SQVTM and CDR2 ANQGSEA. This CDR3 contains 12 residues. The CDR3 here is CSGARGPETQYF. Here the CDR3 DNA reads TGCAGCGGGGCGCGGGGGCCAGAGACCCAGTACTTC.

The V gene is TRBV11-1, the J gene TRBJ1-2, with D hard to call. Germline V lookup: CDR1 SGHAT, CDR2 FQDESV (reference sequence). The CDR3 totals 14 residues. Trimming shortened V by 3 bases and J by 4 bases, and 12 bases separated the two germline ends. CDR3: CASSFLTEPYGYTF. The CDR3 DNA follows: TGTGCCAGCAGCTTTCTTACGGAACCCTATGGCTACACCTTC.

This rearrangement joins TRBV11-1 to TRBJ1-2, with 7 bases identical to TRBD1. The CDR3 length is 15 residues. From germline, CDR1 is SGHAT and CDR2 FQDESV (reference sequence). After removal of 3 bases from V and 3 bases from J, the junction contained 7 bases not matched to a gene. CDR3 region: CASSFGTANYYGYTF. CDR3 bases: TGTGCCAGCAGCTTTGGGACAGCAAACTACTATGGCTACACCTTC.

This clonotype was picked up many times. The chain couples TRBV7-8 to TRBJ1-2; unclear D gene. V was trimmed by 5 bases and J by 3 bases, leaving 4 bases between them. Germline-derived CDR1 and CDR2 are SGHVS and FQNEAQ. CDR3 size: 11 residues. In DNA, the CDR3 is TGTGCCAGCAGCCGAGACTATGGCTACACCTTC. Its translation is CASSRDYGYTF.

This clonotype was found a few times. This chain joins TRBV20-1 and TRBJ1-2, with a weak D call TRBD1 (5 bases). V lost 4 bases to trimming and J lost 5 bases, with 17 bases between them. From germline, CDR1 is DFQATT and CDR2 SNEGSKA (reference sequence). The CDR3 loop spans 14 amino acids. The CDR3, as DNA: TGCAGTGCTAAATTGGACGGGGGACTATATGGCTACACCTTC. It is translated as CSAKLDGGLYGYTF.

The V gene is TRBV29-1, the J gene TRBJ1-2, with TRBD1 matching 9 bases. The germline V gene has CDR1 SQVTM and CDR2 ANQGSEA. The CDR3 extends over 17 amino acids. The V and J ends lost 4 bases and 4 bases, in that order; junction bases with no gene match: 16. The CDR3, as DNA: TGCAGCGTTGTCTTATGGGGACAGGGATTCTCCTCCTATGGCTACACCTTC. Amino acid sequence: CSVVLWGQGFSSYGYTF.

This clonotype has only a few counts. Written as DNA, the CDR3 is TGCAGTGCTAGGGAGGGAGCGGGGCTCACAGATACGCAGTATTTT. Amino acids: CSAREGAGLTDTQYF. V gene TRBV20-1 combines with J gene TRBJ2-3; 7 bases agree with TRBD2. This CDR3 comprises 15 residues. From germline, CDR1 is DFQATT and CDR2 SNEGSKA (reference sequence). V was pared by 3 bases and J by 2 bases, with 8 bases of the junction left unmatched.

This clonotype was seen a few times. The junction departs from the called germline gene at one end, perhaps through a read error. The V and J genes are TRBV5-1 and TRBJ2-4, with D perhaps matching TRBD1 (5 bases). Germline loops: CDR1 SGHRS, CDR2 YFSETQ. The CDR3 sequence is 16 residues long. In nucleotides, the CDR3 is TGCGCCAGCAGCACATCCACCGGTGGGGCCAAAAGCATTCAGTACTTC. Residues: CASSTSTGGAKSIQYF.